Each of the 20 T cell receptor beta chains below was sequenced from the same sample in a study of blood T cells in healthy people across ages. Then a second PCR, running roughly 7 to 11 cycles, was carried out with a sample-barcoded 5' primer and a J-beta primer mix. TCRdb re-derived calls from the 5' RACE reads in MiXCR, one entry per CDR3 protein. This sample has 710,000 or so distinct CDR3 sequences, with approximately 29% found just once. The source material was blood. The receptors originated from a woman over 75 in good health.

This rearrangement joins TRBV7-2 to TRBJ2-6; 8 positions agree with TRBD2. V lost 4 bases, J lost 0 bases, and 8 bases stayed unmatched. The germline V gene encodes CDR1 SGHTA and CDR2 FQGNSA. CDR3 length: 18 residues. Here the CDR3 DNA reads TGTGCCAGCAGCTCCCCGGAGCGGGGGAGCTCTGGGGCCAACGTCCTGACTTTC. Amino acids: CASSSPERGSSGANVLTF.

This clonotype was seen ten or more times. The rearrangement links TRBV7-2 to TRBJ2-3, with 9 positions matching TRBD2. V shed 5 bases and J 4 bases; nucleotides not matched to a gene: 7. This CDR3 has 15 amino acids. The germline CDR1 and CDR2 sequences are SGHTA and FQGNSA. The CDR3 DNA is TGTGCCAGCAGCCTAGGTGCGGGGGGGCCAGATACGCAGTATTTT. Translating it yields CASSLGAGGPDTQYF.

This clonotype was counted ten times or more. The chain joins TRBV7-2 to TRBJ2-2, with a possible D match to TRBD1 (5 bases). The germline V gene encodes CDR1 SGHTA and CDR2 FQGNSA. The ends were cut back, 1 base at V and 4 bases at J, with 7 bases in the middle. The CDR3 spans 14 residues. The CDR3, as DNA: TGTGCCAGCAGCTTAGTGGGGCGCACCGGGGAGCTGTTTTTT. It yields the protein CASSLVGRTGELFF.

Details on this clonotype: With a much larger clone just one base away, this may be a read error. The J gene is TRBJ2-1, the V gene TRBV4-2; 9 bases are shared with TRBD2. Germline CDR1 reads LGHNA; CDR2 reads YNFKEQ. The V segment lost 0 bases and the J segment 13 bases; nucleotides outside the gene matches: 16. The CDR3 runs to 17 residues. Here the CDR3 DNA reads TGTGCCAGCAGCCAAGATCCCGCGGGAGGGGGCGTAGAGACCCAGTTCTTC. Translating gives CASSQDPAGGGVETQFF.

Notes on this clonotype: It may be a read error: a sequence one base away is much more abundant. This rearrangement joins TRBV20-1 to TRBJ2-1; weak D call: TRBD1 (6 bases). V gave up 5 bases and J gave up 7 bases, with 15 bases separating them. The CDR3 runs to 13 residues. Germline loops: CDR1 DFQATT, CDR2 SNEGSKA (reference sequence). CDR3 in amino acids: CSAPNGRGNEQFF. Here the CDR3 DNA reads TGCAGTGCTCCGAACGGCAGGGGTAATGAGCAGTTCTTC.

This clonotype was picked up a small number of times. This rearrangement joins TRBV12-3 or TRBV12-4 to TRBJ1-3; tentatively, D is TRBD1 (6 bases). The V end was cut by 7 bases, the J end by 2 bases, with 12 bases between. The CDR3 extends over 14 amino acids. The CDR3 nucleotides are TGTGCCAGCACCACCAACAGGGCTGGAAACACCATATATTTT. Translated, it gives CASTTNRAGNTIYF.

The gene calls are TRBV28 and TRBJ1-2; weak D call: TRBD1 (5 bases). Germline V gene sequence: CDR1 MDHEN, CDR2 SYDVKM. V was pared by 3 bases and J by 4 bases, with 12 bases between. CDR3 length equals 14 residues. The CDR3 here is CASSLGPGTYGYTF. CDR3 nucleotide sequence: TGTGCCAGCAGTTTGGGGCCAGGGACCTATGGCTACACCTTC.

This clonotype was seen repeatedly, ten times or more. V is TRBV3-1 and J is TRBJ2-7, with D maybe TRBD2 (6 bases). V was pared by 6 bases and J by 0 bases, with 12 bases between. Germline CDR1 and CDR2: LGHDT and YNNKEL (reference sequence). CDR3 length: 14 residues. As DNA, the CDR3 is TGTGCCAGCAGTCTGGTGGGGGGCTCCTACGAGCAGTACTTC. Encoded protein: CASSLVGGSYEQYF.

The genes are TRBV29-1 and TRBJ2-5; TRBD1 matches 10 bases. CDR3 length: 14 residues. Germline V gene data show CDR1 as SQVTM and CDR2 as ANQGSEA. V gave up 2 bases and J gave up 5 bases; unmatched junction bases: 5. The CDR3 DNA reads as TGCAGCGTTGAACCCGACAGGGGGCGGGAGACCCAGTACTTC. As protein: CSVEPDRGRETQYF.

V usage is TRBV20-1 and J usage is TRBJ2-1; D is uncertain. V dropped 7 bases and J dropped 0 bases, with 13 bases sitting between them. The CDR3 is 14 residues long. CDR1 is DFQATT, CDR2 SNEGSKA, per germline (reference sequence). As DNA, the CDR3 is TGCAGTGGAGGAGTCCATAGCTCCTACAATGAGCAGTTCTTC. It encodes CSGGVHSSYNEQFF.

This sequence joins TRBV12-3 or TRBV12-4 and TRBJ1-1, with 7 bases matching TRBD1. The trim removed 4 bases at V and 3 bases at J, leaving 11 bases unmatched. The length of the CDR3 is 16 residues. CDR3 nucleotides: TGTGCCAGCAGTTCTGAGCAGGGGGATGTTGACACTGAAGCTTTCTTT. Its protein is CASSSEQGDVDTEAFF.

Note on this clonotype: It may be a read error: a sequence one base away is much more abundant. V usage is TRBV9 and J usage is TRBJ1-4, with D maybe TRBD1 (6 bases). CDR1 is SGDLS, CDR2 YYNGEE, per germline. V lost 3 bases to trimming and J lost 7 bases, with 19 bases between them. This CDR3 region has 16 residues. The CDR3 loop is CASSDAGGGHAEKLFF. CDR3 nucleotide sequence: TGTGCCAGCAGCGATGCAGGTGGGGGGCACGCTGAAAAACTGTTTTTT.

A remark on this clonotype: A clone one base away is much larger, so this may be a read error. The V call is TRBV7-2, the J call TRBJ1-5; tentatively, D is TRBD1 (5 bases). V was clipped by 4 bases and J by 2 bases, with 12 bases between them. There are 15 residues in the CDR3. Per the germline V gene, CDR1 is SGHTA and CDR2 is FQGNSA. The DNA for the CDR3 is TGTGCCAGCAGCTCGAACAGGAATGGCAATCAGCCCCAGCATTTT. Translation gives CASSSNRNGNQPQHF.

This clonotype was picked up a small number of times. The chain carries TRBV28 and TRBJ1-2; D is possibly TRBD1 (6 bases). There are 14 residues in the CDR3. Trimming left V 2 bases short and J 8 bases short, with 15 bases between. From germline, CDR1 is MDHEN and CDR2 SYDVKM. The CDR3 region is CASSLRVRGRGYTF. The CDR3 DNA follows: TGTGCCAGCAGTTTAAGGGTCCGGGGGCGGGGCTACACCTTC.

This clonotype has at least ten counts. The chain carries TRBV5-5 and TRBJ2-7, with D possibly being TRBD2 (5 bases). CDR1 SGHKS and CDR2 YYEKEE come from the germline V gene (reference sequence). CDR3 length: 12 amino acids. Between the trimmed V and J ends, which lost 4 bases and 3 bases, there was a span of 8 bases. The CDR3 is CASSGERYEQYF. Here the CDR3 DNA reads TGTGCCAGCAGCGGGGAGCGCTACGAGCAGTACTTC.

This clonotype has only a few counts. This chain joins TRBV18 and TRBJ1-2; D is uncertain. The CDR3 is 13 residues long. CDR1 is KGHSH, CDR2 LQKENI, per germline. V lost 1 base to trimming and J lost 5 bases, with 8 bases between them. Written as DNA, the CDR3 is TGTGCCAGCTCACCACTACAAGGGTATGGCTACACCTTC. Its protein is CASSPLQGYGYTF.

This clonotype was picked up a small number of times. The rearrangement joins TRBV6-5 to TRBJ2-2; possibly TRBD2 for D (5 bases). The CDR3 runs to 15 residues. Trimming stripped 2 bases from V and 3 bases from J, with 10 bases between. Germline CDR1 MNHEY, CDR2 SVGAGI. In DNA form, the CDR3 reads TGTGCCAGCAGTTACGGGCGGGTTGACACCGGGGAGCTGTTTTTT. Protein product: CASSYGRVDTGELFF.

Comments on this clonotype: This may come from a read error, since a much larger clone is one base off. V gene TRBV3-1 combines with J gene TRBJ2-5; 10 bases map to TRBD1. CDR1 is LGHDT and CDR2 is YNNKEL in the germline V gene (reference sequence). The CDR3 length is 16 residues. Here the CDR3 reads CASSQAGTGDHETQYF. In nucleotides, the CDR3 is TGTGCCAGCAGCCAAGCCGGGACAGGGGACCATGAGACCCAGTACTTC.

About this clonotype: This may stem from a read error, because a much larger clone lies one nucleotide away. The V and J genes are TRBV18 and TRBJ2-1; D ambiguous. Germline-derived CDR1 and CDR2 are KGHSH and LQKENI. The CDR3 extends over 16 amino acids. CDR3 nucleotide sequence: TGTGCCAGCTCACCAGAACAGATTAGCTCCTACAATGAGCAGTGCTTC. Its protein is CASSPEQISSYNEQCF.

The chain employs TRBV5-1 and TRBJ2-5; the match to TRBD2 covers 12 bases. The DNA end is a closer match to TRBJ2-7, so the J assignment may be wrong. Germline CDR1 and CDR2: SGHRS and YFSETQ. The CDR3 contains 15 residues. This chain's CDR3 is CASSLGTSGKGEQYF. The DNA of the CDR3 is TGCGCCAGCAGCTTGGGGACTAGCGGGAAAGGCGAGCAGTACTTC.